The sequence of this TCR beta chain was determined in a study of patients and donors after allogeneic stem cell transplantation. MiXCR, applied by TCRdb to the RT-PCR reads, yields one record per CDR3 protein. The sample contains some 960,000 distinct CDR3 sequences, roughly 18% of which appear only once. This clonotype appeared a few times. At one boundary the junction diverges from the germline segment, which might be a read error. Germline CDR1 and CDR2: DFQATT and SNEGSKA (reference sequence). The CDR3 consists of 13 residues. This chain connects TRBV20-1 to TRBJ2-4; D possibly matches TRBD1 or TRBD2 (6 bases each). The sequenced material came from blood, either unsorted or a sorted T cell fraction (not recorded which). This TCR derives from a human donor who was either an allogeneic HSCT recipient or a stem cell or donor lymphocyte infusion donor (not recorded which). It is not recorded whose cells these are; they may come from a transplant donor. CDR3 in amino acids: CSAKEGHKNIQYF. In nucleotides, the CDR3 is TGCAGCGCTAAGGAGGGACACAAAAACATTCAGTACTTC.